The 21 T cell receptor beta chains reported below all come from one sample, sequenced in a study of shared clonotypes between healthy human individuals. Assay used: immunoSEQ multiplex PCR; TCRdb lists only in-frame clones, some missing. This repertoire shows about 2.3 million clones, approximately 93% found once; its top ten account for 0.39%. Sequences were obtained from naive CD4+ T cells from PBMCs. Subset specified: CD45RA+ positively selected. Receptors originate from a man aged 18 to 35 in good health. Some clones in this sample may be carry-over from other donors' samples.

This chain connects TRBV28 to TRBJ2-7, with TRBD1 identical over 10 bases. Unmatched junction bases numbered 9, after V lost 5 bases and J lost 5 bases. This CDR3 contains 15 residues. Germline V gene sequence: CDR1 MDHEN, CDR2 SYDVKM. The DNA of the CDR3 is TGTGCCAGCAGTCTCCCGGGACAGGGGCTCCACGAGCAGTACTTC. Its protein product is CASSLPGQGLHEQYF. The full variable domain, in which reference TRBV28 and TRBJ2-7 provide the parts outside the CDR3, is DVKVTQSSRYLVKRTGEKVFLECVQDMDHENMFWYRQDPGLGLRLIYFSYDVKMKEKGDIPEGYSVSREKKERFSLILESASTNQTSMYLCASSLPGQGLHEQYFGPGTRLTVT.

The V and J genes are TRBV2 and TRBJ2-3; a possible D gene is TRBD2 (6 bases). Germline V gives CDR1 SNHLY, CDR2 FYNNEI. The ends were cut back, 10 bases at V and 4 bases at J, with 24 bases in the middle. The CDR3 loop spans 16 amino acids. The CDR3 reads CATGAGKTARADTQYF. CDR3 nucleotides: TGTGCCACCGGGGCGGGGAAAACAGCACGCGCAGATACGCAGTATTTT.

This chain connects TRBV11-1 to TRBJ2-7, with D perhaps matching TRBD2 (5 bases). This CDR3 region has 14 residues. Germline CDR1 SGHAT, CDR2 FQDESV (reference sequence). Trimming cost V 1 base and J 4 bases, with 11 bases left between them. The DNA for the CDR3 is TGTGCCAGCAGCTTAGGGCTGAGGACTTACGAGCAGTACTTC. This sequence encodes CASSLGLRTYEQYF.

This chain links TRBV5-1 with TRBJ1-2; D may be TRBD1 (5 bases). CDR1 and CDR2 from the germline V gene are SGHRS and YFSETQ. The CDR3 is made up of 14 amino acids. The ends were cut back, 4 bases at V and 8 bases at J, with 18 bases in the middle. CDR3 region: CASSRIRDDEGYTF. The CDR3 DNA is TGCGCCAGCAGCCGTATCAGGGATGACGAAGGCTACACCTTC.

The chain couples TRBV30 to TRBJ2-1; TRBD1 aligns across 10 bases. This CDR3 is 15 amino acids long. Germline V gene sequence: CDR1 GTSNPN, CDR2 SVGIG (reference sequence). V dropped 5 bases and J dropped 6; count of bases not matched to a gene: 10. The CDR3 region has the DNA TGTGCCTGGCGAGACAGGGGGCGTTGGGCCAATGAGCAGTTCTTC. It is translated as CAWRDRGRWANEQFF.

The chain joins TRBV28 to TRBJ1-5, with 8 positions matching TRBD1. Germline loops: CDR1 MDHEN, CDR2 SYDVKM. The CDR3 extends over 17 amino acids. V trimming: 6 bases; J trimming: 2 bases; junction bases outside the gene matches: 12. Here the CDR3 DNA reads TGTGCCAGCAGACCAAGACAGGGGTTAAGGCGCAATCAGCCCCAGCATTTT. It specifies CASRPRQGLRRNQPQHF.

The rearrangement links TRBV2 to TRBJ2-3; D ambiguous. The CDR3 length is 15 residues. V was trimmed by 6 bases and J by 6 bases, leaving 19 bases between them. Germline-derived CDR1 and CDR2 are SNHLY and FYNNEI. The CDR3 DNA reads TGTGCCAGCAGCGCAGCTCCCCCATCTCTGGATACGCAGTATTTT. Translation: CASSAAPPSLDTQYF.

V usage is TRBV6-6 and J usage is TRBJ2-7; 7 bases are shared with TRBD2. The CDR3 spans 14 residues. V trimming: 4 bases; J trimming: 4 bases; junction bases outside the gene matches: 7. Germline values: CDR1 MNHNY, CDR2 SVGAGI (reference sequence). CDR3 DNA: TGTGCCAGCAGTTTTGTAGCGGGCACTTACGAGCAGTACTTC. Translating gives CASSFVAGTYEQYF.

The V and J genes are TRBV10-1 and TRBJ2-7, with D possibly TRBD1 on 5 matching bases. V dropped 2 bases and J dropped 0 bases, with 14 bases sitting between them. CDR1 WNHNN and CDR2 SYGVQD come from the germline V gene (reference sequence). The CDR3 contains 16 residues. CDR3 nucleotide sequence: TGCGCCAGCAGTGAGGCGGCGATCAGGGCCTCCTACGAGCAGTACTTC. It yields the protein CASSEAAIRASYEQYF.

The rearrangement links TRBV4-3 to TRBJ2-6; TRBD2 is a possible D gene (7 bases). The CDR3 runs 19 residues. Germline V gives CDR1 LGHNA, CDR2 YSLEER. V lost 0 bases and J lost 0, with 15 bases in between. The CDR3 DNA follows: TGCGCCAGCAGCCAAGAGCCCGTAGGGGGGGCCTCTGGGGCCAACGTCCTGACTTTC. The encoded protein is CASSQEPVGGASGANVLTF.

The chain recombines TRBV27 with TRBJ1-2; D is ambiguous. V dropped 0 bases and J dropped 4 bases, with 12 bases sitting between them. CDR3 length: 15 residues. Germline V lookup: CDR1 MNHEY, CDR2 SMNVEV (reference sequence). The CDR3 DNA follows: TGTGCCAGCAGTTTATCCGCCACCGGAGTCTATGGCTACACCTTC. Residues: CASSLSATGVYGYTF.

V is TRBV5-1 and J is TRBJ2-1, with D uncertain. CDR1 SGHRS and CDR2 YFSETQ come from the germline V gene. The CDR3 is 12 residues long. Trimming pared 4 bases from V and 5 bases from J, leaving 7 bases between. The CDR3 protein is CASSQLDNEQFF. In DNA, the CDR3 is TGCGCCAGCAGCCAATTGGACAATGAGCAGTTCTTC.

Comments on this clone: Within the sample, other DNA sequences also encode this same CDR3. The V call is TRBV6-1, the J call TRBJ1-1, with no clear D. V lost 3 bases and J 1 base, leaving 6 bases between the germline ends. The CDR3 length is 13 residues. CDR1 and CDR2 (germline): MNHNS, SASEGT. CDR3 nucleotides: TGTGCCAGCAGTGAGGGCCGGAACACTGAAGCTTTCTTT. The encoded protein is CASSEGRNTEAFF.

The chain has TRBV15 and TRBJ1-5; unclear D gene. Trimming shortened V by 0 bases and J by 5 bases, and 5 bases separated the two germline ends. CDR1 and CDR2 (germline): LNHNV, YYDKDF (reference sequence). The CDR3 runs 13 residues. The CDR3: CATSREAHQPQHF. In DNA, the CDR3 is TGTGCCACCAGCAGAGAGGCCCATCAGCCCCAGCATTTT.

The CDR3 coding sequence is TGTGCCAGCAGCCCCGGGGGAGCGGGAGTGCCAGATACGCAGTATTTT. Protein sequence: CASSPGGAGVPDTQYF. The chain has TRBV11-3 and TRBJ2-3, with 8 positions matching TRBD2. Unmatched junction bases numbered 11, after V lost 5 bases and J lost 4 bases. This CDR3 has 16 amino acids. CDR1 is SGHNT and CDR2 is YENEEA in the germline V gene.

This chain joins TRBV27 and TRBJ1-1, with D hard to call. The germline V gene has CDR1 MNHEY and CDR2 SMNVEV (reference sequence). The CDR3 sequence is 14 residues long. V was clipped by 1 base and J by 3 bases, with 9 bases between them. CDR3 sequence reads: CASSLWQSHTEAFF. CDR3 nucleotides: TGTGCCAGCAGTTTATGGCAGTCTCACACTGAAGCTTTCTTT.

The V call is TRBV19, the J call TRBJ2-5; TRBD2 aligns across 14 bases. With V trimmed by 5 bases and J by 4 bases, 15 bases remained unmatched. The CDR3 length is 19 residues. Germline assignment: CDR1 LNHDA and CDR2 SQIVND (reference sequence). CDR3 in amino acids: CASSLGTSGRPPDVETQYF. CDR3 nucleotide sequence: TGTGCCAGTAGTCTAGGGACTAGCGGGAGACCGCCGGACGTAGAGACCCAGTACTTC.

The genes are TRBV13 and TRBJ2-1; a possible D gene is TRBD2 (5 bases). CDR1 is PRHDT and CDR2 is FYEKMQ in the germline V gene (reference sequence). Between the trimmed V and J ends, which lost 1 base and 5 bases, there was a span of 15 bases. This CDR3 has 16 amino acids. The CDR3 coding sequence is TGTGCCAGCAGCTTAGTGGTTTGGCGGGTCCACAATGAGCAGTTCTTC. It translates to CASSLVVWRVHNEQFF.

The chain is built from TRBV4-1 and TRBJ2-5, with D uncertain. The CDR3 sequence is 15 residues long. V was clipped by 1 base and J by 4 bases, with 13 bases between them. Germline V gene data show CDR1 as MGHRA and CDR2 as YSYEKL. In nucleotides, the CDR3 is TGCGCCAGCAGCCAAGTAGGGCTAGTTTTAGAGACCCAGTACTTC. Protein product: CASSQVGLVLETQYF.

This clone occurred once. The rearrangement links TRBV4-2 to TRBJ2-5; D is undetermined. The CDR3 is 15 residues long. Trimming shortened V by 0 bases and J by 1 base, and 9 bases separated the two germline ends. CDR1 and CDR2 from the germline V gene are LGHNA and YNFKEQ. CDR3 sequence (DNA): TGTGCCAGCAGCCAAGATCGGTGGCTCCAAGAGACCCAGTACTTC. Translated: CASSQDRWLQETQYF.

The V and J genes are TRBV2 and TRBJ1-6; D possibly corresponds to TRBD1 (5 bases). The germline V and J ends were trimmed by 6 bases and 8 bases, with 20 bases remaining between them. CDR3 size: 16 residues. CDR1 and CDR2 (germline): SNHLY, FYNNEI. CDR3 region: CASRTTQGIWDSPLHF. The CDR3 nucleotides read TGTGCCAGCAGGACGACCCAGGGAATCTGGGATTCACCCCTCCACTTT.